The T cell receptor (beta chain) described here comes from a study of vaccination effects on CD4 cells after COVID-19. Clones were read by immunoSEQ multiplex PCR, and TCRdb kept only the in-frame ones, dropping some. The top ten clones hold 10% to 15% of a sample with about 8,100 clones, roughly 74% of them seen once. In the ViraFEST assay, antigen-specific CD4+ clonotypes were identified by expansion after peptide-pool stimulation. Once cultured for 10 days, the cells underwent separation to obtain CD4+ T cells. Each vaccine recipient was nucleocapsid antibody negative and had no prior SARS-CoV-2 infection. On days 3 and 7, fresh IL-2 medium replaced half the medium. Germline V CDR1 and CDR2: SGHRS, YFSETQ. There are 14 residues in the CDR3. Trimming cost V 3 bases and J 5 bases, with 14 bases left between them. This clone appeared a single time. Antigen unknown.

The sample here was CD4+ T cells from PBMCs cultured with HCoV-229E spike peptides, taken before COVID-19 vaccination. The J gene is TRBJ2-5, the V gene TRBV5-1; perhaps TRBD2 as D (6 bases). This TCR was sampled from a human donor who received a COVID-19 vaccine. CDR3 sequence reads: CASSSGLEGETQYF. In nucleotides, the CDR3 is TGCGCCAGCAGCTCCGGACTGGAGGGGGAGACCCAGTACTTC.